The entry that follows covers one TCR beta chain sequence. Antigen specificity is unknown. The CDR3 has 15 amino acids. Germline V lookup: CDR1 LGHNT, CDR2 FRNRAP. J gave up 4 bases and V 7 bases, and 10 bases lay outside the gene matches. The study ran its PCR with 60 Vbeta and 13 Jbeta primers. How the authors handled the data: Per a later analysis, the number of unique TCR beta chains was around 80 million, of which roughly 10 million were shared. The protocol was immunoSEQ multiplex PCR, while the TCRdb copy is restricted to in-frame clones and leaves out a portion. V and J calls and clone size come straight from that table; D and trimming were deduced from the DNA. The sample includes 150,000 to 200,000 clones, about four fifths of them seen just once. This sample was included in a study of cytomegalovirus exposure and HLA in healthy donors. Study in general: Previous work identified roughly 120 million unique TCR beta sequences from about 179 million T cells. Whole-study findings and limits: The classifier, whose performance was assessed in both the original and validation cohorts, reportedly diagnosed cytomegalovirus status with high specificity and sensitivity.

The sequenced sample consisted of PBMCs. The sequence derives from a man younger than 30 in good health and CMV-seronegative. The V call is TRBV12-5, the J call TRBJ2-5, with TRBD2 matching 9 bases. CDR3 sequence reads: CASATGAGGGETQYF. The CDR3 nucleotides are TGTGCTAGTGCCACCGGGGCGGGGGGGGGAGAGACCCAGTACTTC.